This T cell receptor beta chain stems from a study of cytomegalovirus exposure and HLA in healthy donors. From germline, CDR1 is SGHDT and CDR2 YYEEEE. The CDR3 is made up of 16 amino acids. The ends were cut back, 4 bases at V and 3 bases at J, with 16 bases in the middle. As for this clone: The antigen is not known.

Use of 60 Vbeta and 13 Jbeta primers characterized the PCR. Measured with immunoSEQ multiplex PCR; TCRdb has only the in-frame clones, and not every one. The data contain around 94,000 clones, around 69% of them singletons. General study findings and limits: Highly shared variants forming one cluster were likely a sequencing artifact. Prior analysis indicated that the majority of TCR beta V segments exhibited productivity approximately 87% or approximately 30% of the time. A later examination showed that TCR association rates differed by HLA locus, with DRB1 most and HLA-C fewest.

Sequenced: PBMCs. The sequence was obtained from an older woman in good health and CMV-seropositive. The rearrangement uses TRBV5-6 and TRBJ2-2, with D unclear. The CDR3 nucleotides are TGTGCCAGCAGCGGTGGTGGGCGATCGGACACCGGGGAGCTGTTTTTT. Protein product: CASSGGGRSDTGELFF.